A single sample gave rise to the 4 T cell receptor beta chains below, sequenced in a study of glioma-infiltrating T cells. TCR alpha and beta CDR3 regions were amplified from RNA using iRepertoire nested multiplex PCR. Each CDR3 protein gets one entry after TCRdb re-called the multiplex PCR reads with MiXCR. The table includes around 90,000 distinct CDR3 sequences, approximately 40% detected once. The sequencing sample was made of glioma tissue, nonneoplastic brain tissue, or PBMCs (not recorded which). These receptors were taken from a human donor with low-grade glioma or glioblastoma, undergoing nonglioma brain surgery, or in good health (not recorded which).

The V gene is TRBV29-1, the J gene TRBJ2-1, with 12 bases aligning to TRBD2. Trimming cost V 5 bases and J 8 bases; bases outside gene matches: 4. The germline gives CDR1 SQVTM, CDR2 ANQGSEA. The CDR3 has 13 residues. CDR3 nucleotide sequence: TGCAGCGTTCGGGCTAGCGGGAGGGATGAGCAGTTCTTC. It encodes CSVRASGRDEQFF.

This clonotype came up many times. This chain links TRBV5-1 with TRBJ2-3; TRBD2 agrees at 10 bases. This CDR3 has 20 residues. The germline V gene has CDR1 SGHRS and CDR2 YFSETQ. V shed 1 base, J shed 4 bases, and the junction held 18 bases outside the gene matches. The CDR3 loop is CASSLLTIRASGRSPDTQYF. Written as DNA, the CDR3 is TGCGCCAGCAGCTTGTTGACAATAAGGGCTAGCGGGAGATCCCCAGATACGCAGTATTTT.

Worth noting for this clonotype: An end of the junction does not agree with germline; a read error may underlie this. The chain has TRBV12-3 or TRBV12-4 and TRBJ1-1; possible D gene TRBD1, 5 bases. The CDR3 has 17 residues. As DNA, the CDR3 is TGTGCCAGCAGTTCCGCTCAGGGAAATCGTAGGAACACTGAAGCCTTCTTT. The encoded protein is CASSSAQGNRRNTEAFF.

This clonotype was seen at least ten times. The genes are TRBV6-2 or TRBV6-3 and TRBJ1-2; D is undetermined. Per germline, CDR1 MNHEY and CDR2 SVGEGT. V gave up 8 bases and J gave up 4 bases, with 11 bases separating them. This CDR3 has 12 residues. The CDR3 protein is CASADGPYGYTF. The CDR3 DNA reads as TGTGCCAGCGCGGACGGACCCTATGGCTACACCTTC.